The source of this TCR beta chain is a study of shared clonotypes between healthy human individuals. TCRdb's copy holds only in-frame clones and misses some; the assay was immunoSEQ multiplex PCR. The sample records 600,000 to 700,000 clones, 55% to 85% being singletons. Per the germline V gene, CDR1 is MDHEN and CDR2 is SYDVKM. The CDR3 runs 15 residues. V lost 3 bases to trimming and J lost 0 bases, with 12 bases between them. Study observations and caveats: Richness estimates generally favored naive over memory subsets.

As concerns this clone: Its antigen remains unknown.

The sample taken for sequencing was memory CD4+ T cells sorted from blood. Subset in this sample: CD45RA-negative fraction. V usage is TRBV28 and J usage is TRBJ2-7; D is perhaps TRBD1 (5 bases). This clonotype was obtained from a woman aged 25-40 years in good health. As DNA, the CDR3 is TGTGCCAGCAGTTTTTATGGAAGGGGCTCCTACGAGCAGTACTTC. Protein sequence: CASSFYGRGSYEQYF. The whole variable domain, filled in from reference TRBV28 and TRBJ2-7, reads DVKVTQSSRYLVKRTGEKVFLECVQDMDHENMFWYRQDPGLGLRLIYFSYDVKMKEKGDIPEGYSVSREKKERFSLILESASTNQTSMYLCASSFYGRGSYEQYFGPGTRLTVT.